This paragraph covers one T cell receptor (beta chain) sequence. The clone's antigen remains unknown. Base qualities are not recorded, but no much larger clone differs from it by a single base. Synthesis of TCR cDNA relied on 5'RACE template switching, a step that introduced a universal primer site along with unique molecular identifiers. Priming for cDNA synthesis came from both the TCR alpha and TCR beta constant segments. Library amplification used two PCR steps, and the second PCR step added sample barcodes and sequencing adapters. Sequencing of the libraries was done on either Illumina HiSeq 2500 (2x100 bp) or NovaSeq (2x150 bp). Per the source publication's procedure: Reads were demultiplexed and collapsed into UMI consensus sequences with MIGEC, and V(D)J alignment was performed with MiXCR. Vaccine-responding clonotypes were identified with edgeR using replicate PBMC samples, with FDR below 0.01 and a log2 fold change above 5 up to day 15 being required. Each bulk clonotype was labeled CD4 or CD8 based on which sequenced repertoire, CD4 or CD8, contained the clonotype at higher abundance. TCRdb handled the public reads itself, with Q25 trimming in fastp and clone calling in MiXCR, and kept productive beta chains. Records with the same CDR3 protein are collapsed into one entry carrying the most frequent genes and DNA. TCRdb's processing, not the study's, gives the V and J calls here. The sample yields just under 600,000 distinct CDR3 sequences; 13% were counted once. The ten largest account for about 14% of the sample.

The treatment or condition label, read with the paper, signifies: live attenuated yellow fever vaccine strain. At each blood-draw timepoint, two biological replicates of bulk PBMCs were obtained. A standard Ficoll-Paque protocol was used to isolate PBMCs from peripheral blood. RNA was extracted with TriZol from bulk PBMCs, CD4 and CD8 fractions, and dextramer-positive and dextramer-negative fractions. The sample comes from a study of T cells after yellow fever vaccination (dated by TCRdb to about 2019). About the study as a whole: The SMART-Seq v4 Ultra Low Input RNA kit was used to prepare libraries from fractions with low cell numbers. To follow T-cell clones before and after primary and booster YFV17D yellow fever vaccination, bulk TCR alpha and beta repertoires were sequenced over time. Two healthy male donors, one aged 18 to 29 and one aged 30 to 40 years, were included in the cohort. Blood was collected at multiple timepoints before and after primary and secondary immunization, and bulk PBMC replicates and cell subsets were isolated.

Overall study outcomes, separate from this receptor: Most clones expanded after primary vaccination were re-detected after the booster (about 96% of CD4 and 80% to 90% of CD8), suggesting broad memory maintenance. Only two donors were included in the study, so the extent to which the findings can be generalized is limited. A small fraction of clonotypes appeared in both the CD4 and CD8 compartments, likely as a result of convergent recombination. Compared with the primary T-cell response, the secondary T-cell response was weaker but faster, peaking on day 5 rather than day 15. Computational filtering was needed because FACS-sorted repertoires could contain abundant contaminating clonotypes from the bulk population.

The material sequenced was PBMCs, taken on the day of the yellow fever booster vaccination. This clonotype originated in a man aged 25 to 40 who received the YFV17D yellow fever vaccine.

The DNA reads TGTGCCAGCAGCTTATCCAGCGGGATGACAGATACGCAGTATTTT. Its protein is CASSLSSGMTDTQYF. In this chain, TRBV7-9 is recombined with TRBJ2-3; 7 junctional bases match TRBD2. The CDR3 covers 15 residues, taking in both the cysteine and the phenylalanine. Of all the DNA, just the CDR3 is kept, 45 bases in frame from base 1. CDR1 SEHNR and CDR2 FQNEAQ were looked up in the germline V gene (reference sequence). The germline V end is reduced by 2 bases and the J end by 3 bases; junction bases left unmatched: 5.